This passage covers 15 T cell receptor beta chains from one sample sequenced in a study of beta chain features in type 1 diabetes. Since all of the isolated RNA was reverse transcribed, expressed TCRB transcripts were what got sequenced. Only in-frame clones appear in the TCRdb table, and some are missing; sequencing was by immunoSEQ multiplex PCR. The sample lists about 320,000 clones, roughly 15% occurring once. The source material was central memory CD4+ T cells from blood. These receptors were collected from a man aged 25 to 45 in good health.

This clone was counted between two and nine times. The chain combines TRBV7-9 with TRBJ1-2, with TRBD1 matching over 9 bases. Germline assignment: CDR1 SEHNR and CDR2 FQNEAQ (reference sequence). The CDR3 extends over 15 amino acids. After removal of 4 bases from V and 6 bases from J, the junction contained 9 bases not matched to a gene. For the CDR3, the DNA is TGTGCCAGCAGCTCCGGGACAGGGCGCTACAATGGCTACACCTTC. Encoded protein: CASSSGTGRYNGYTF.

This clone has just a few counts. CDR3 protein: CASSQPGSSYNEQFF. CDR3 coding DNA: TGTGCCAGCAGCCAGCCCGGGAGCTCCTACAATGAGCAGTTCTTC. This rearrangement joins TRBV5-5 to TRBJ2-1; a possible D gene is TRBD2 (6 bases). Trimming stripped 4 bases from V and 0 bases from J, with 11 bases between. The germline CDR1 and CDR2 sequences are SGHKS and YYEKEE (reference sequence). This CDR3 has 15 residues. The entire variable domain, with the rest obtained from reference TRBV5-5 and TRBJ2-1, is as follows: DAGVTQSPTHLIKTRGQQVTLRCSPISGHKSVSWYQQVLGQGPQFIFQYYEKEERGRGNFPDRFSARQFPNYSSELNVNALLLGDSALYLCASSQPGSSYNEQFFGPGTRLTVL.

This clone has just a few counts. The J gene is TRBJ2-2, the V gene TRBV14, with 10 bases fitting TRBD1. The CDR3 spans 12 residues. The germline CDR1 and CDR2 sequences are SGHDN and FVKESK. V shed 8 bases and J 6 bases; nucleotides not matched to a gene: 0. The CDR3 sequence is CASGQGAGELFF. The CDR3 DNA reads as TGTGCCAGCGGACAGGGGGCCGGGGAGCTGTTTTTT. Drawing the rest from reference TRBV14 and TRBJ2-2, the complete variable domain is EAGVTQFPSHSVIEKGQTVTLRCDPISGHDNLYWYRRVMGKEIKFLLHFVKESKQDESGMPNNRFLAERTGGTYSTLKVQPAELEDSGVYFCASGQGAGELFFGEGSRLTVL.

The chain combines TRBV6-1 with TRBJ1-5; weak D call: TRBD1 (5 bases). Trimming removed 3 bases at V and 8 bases at J, with 17 bases between. The germline V gene has CDR1 MNHNS and CDR2 SASEGT. The CDR3 runs 15 residues. The CDR3 reads CASSDRHKGQEPQHF. The CDR3 nucleotides read TGTGCCAGCAGTGATCGTCATAAGGGGCAGGAGCCCCAGCATTTT.

This clone occurred many times. This chain connects TRBV6-1 to TRBJ1-6, with D uncertain. V was trimmed by 1 base and J by 5 bases, leaving 3 bases between them. Germline CDR1 is MNHNS and CDR2 is SASEGT. This CDR3 has 13 residues. In DNA form, the CDR3 reads TGTGCCAGCAGTGAAGTCAATAATTCACCCCTCCACTTT. Its translation: CASSEVNNSPLHF.

In its sample, this clone was seen a few times. The rearrangement links TRBV5-4 to TRBJ1-1; D might be TRBD1 (6 bases). The CDR3 is 13 residues long. Germline loops: CDR1 SGHNT, CDR2 YYREEE (reference sequence). Deletions cut 3 bases from V and 4 bases from J, with 10 bases between. CDR3 sequence (DNA): TGTGCCAGCAGCTCGGACAGCTTCACTGAAGCTTTCTTT. Translated, it gives CASSSDSFTEAFF.

The chain joins TRBV5-1 to TRBJ2-2; TRBD1 might be the D (6 bases). Trimming took 4 bases from V and 4 from J, leaving 14 bases between them. The CDR3 has 15 amino acids. Germline V gene lookup returns CDR1 SGHRS and CDR2 YFSETQ. CDR3 coding DNA: TGCGCCAGCAGCCCCCCCAGGGGTCTCACCGGGGAGCTGTTTTTT. This encodes CASSPPRGLTGELFF.

The V call is TRBV15, the J call TRBJ2-1, with a tentative D call TRBD2 (6 bases). V shed 3 bases and J shed 1 base, with 13 bases lying between them. Germline loops: CDR1 LNHNV, CDR2 YYDKDF (reference sequence). CDR3 size: 16 residues. The CDR3 DNA reads TGTGCCACCAGCAGGACTCCTGGGGGGTCCTACAATGAGCAGTTCTTC. It yields the protein CATSRTPGGSYNEQFF.

V is TRBV20-1 and J is TRBJ2-5; D remains ambiguous. This CDR3 contains 11 residues. The germline V and J ends were trimmed by 6 bases and 5 bases, with 10 bases remaining between them. CDR1 and CDR2 from the germline V gene are DFQATT and SNEGSKA (reference sequence). The CDR3 here is CSAQVGETQYF. DNA of the CDR3: TGCAGTGCCCAAGTTGGGGAGACCCAGTACTTC.

This clone occurred a few times. The chain joins TRBV2 to TRBJ2-3; the D is unclear. The CDR3 is made up of 17 amino acids. The V gene's germline CDR1 is SNHLY and CDR2 FYNNEI. The ends were cut back, 7 bases at V and 0 bases at J, with 20 bases in the middle. This CDR3 is CASKRRAADRSTDTQYF. The DNA of the CDR3 is TGTGCCAGCAAACGCCGGGCTGCGGATCGTAGCACAGATACGCAGTATTTT.

The sample holds a few counts of this clone. The chain uses TRBV7-9 and TRBJ1-1, with a tentative D call TRBD1 (5 bases). The CDR3 loop spans 14 amino acids. Trimming shortened V by 1 base and J by 5 bases, and 11 bases separated the two germline ends. Germline CDR1 is SEHNR and CDR2 is FQNEAQ (reference sequence). The chain's CDR3 is CASSLEGTSTEAFF. The CDR3 DNA is TGTGCCAGCAGCTTAGAAGGGACTTCGACTGAAGCTTTCTTT.

J is TRBJ1-5 and V is TRBV4-1; no clear D gene. Trimming removed 0 bases at V and 7 bases at J, with 7 bases between. The CDR3 length is 13 residues. Germline V lookup: CDR1 MGHRA, CDR2 YSYEKL. CDR3 nucleotide sequence: TGCGCCAGCAGCCAAGAGTTACTACAGCCCCAGCATTTT. This encodes CASSQELLQPQHF.

CDR3 region: CASSLYGATNEKLFF. The CDR3 DNA sequence: TGTGCCAGCAGCTTATACGGAGCAACTAATGAAAAACTGTTTTTT. This chain uses TRBV5-4 with TRBJ1-4; D not certain. This CDR3 contains 15 residues. Germline V gene sequence: CDR1 SGHNT, CDR2 YYREEE (reference sequence). Trimming pared 2 bases from V and 0 bases from J, leaving 8 bases between. The full variable domain, its missing parts supplied by reference TRBV5-4 and TRBJ1-4, is ETGVTQSPTHLIKTRGQQVTLRCSSQSGHNTVSWYQQALGQGPQFIFQYYREEENGRGNFPPRFSGLQFPNYSSELNVNALELDDSALYLCASSLYGATNEKLFFGSGTQLSVL.

The V call is TRBV10-2, the J call TRBJ2-3, with 10 bases aligning to TRBD1. The CDR3 totals 16 residues. Per the germline V gene, CDR1 is WSHSY and CDR2 is SAAADI. The junction had 6 bases not matched to a gene; V was cut back by 4 bases and J by 2 bases. CDR3 DNA: TGCGCCAGCAGTGGTAGGGACAGGGGATTCACAGATACGCAGTATTTT. Protein: CASSGRDRGFTDTQYF.

The chain carries TRBV9 and TRBJ2-1; D unresolved. The V and J ends lost 0 bases and 10 bases respectively, with 23 bases between them. The germline gives CDR1 SGDLS, CDR2 YYNGEE. The CDR3 sequence is 17 residues long. CDR3 sequence (DNA): TGTGCCAGCAGCGTAGTATGGGAAGGGTATGGCTTGGCGGAGCAGTTCTTC. Translation: CASSVVWEGYGLAEQFF. Full variable domain (outside the CDR3, taken from reference TRBV9 and TRBJ2-1): DSGVTQTPKHLITATGQRVTLRCSPRSGDLSVYWYQQSLDQGLQFLIQYYNGEERAKGNILERFSAQQFPDLHSELNLSSLELGDSALYFCASSVVWEGYGLAEQFFGPGTRLTVL.